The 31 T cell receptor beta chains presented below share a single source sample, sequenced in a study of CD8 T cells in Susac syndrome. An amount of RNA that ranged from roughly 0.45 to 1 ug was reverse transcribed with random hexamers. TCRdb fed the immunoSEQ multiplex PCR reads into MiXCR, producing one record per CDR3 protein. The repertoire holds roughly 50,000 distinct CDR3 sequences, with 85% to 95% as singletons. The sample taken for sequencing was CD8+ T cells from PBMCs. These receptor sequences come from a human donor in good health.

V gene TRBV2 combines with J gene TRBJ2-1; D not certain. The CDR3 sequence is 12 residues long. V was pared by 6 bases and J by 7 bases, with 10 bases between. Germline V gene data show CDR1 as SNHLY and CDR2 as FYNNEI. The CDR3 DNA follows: TGTGCCAGCAGCGTAATCCTGAATGAGCAGTTCTTC. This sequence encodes CASSVILNEQFF.

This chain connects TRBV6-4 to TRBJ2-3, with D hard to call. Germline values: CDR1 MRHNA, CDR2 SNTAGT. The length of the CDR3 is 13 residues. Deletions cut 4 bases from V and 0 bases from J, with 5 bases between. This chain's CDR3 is CASSGGSTDTQYF. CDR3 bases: TGTGCCAGCAGTGGCGGAAGCACAGATACGCAGTATTTT.

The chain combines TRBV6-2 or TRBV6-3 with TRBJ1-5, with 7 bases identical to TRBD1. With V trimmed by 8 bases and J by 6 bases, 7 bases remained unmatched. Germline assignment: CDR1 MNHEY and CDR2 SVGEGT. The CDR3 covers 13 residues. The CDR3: CASSDRVVQPQHF. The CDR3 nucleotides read TGTGCCAGCTCCGACAGGGTTGTTCAGCCCCAGCATTTT.

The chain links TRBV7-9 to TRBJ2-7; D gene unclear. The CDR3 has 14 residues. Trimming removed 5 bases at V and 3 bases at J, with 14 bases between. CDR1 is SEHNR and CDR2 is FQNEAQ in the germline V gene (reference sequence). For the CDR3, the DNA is TGTGCCAGCAGCCCCGCCATGTACAACTACGAGCAGTACTTC. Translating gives CASSPAMYNYEQYF.

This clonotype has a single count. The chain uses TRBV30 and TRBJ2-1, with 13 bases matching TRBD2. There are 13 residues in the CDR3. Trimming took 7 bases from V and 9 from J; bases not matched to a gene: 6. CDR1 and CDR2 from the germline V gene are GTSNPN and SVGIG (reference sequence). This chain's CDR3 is CASRTSGSFEQFF. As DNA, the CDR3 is TGTGCCTCCCGGACTAGCGGGAGTTTTGAGCAGTTCTTC.

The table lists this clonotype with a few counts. CDR3 residues: CASSQFSYNEQFF. The CDR3 DNA follows: TGTGCCAGCAGTCAATTTTCCTACAATGAGCAGTTCTTC. The genes are TRBV6-1 and TRBJ2-1; D not resolved. V dropped 5 bases and J dropped 1 base, with 6 bases sitting between them. This CDR3 region has 13 residues. Germline-derived CDR1 and CDR2 are MNHNS and SASEGT.

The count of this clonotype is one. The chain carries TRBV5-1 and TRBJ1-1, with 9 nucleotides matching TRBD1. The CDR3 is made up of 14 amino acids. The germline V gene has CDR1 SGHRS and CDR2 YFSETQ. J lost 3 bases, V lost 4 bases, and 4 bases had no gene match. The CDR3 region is CASSPRQGDTEAFF. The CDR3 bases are TGCGCCAGCAGCCCCCGACAGGGGGACACTGAAGCTTTCTTT. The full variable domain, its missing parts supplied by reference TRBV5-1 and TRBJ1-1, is KAGVTQTPRYLIKTRGQQVTLSCSPISGHRSVSWYQQTPGQGLQFLFEYFSETQRNKGNFPGRFSGRQFSNSRSEMNVSTLELGDSALYLCASSPRQGDTEAFFGQGTRLTVV.

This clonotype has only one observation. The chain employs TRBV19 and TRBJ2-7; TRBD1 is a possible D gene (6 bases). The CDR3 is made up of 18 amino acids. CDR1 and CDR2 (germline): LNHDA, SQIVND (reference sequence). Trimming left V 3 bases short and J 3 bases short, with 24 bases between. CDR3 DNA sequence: TGTGCCAGTAGTATTGGGTCCCTAGGGTCAGCGACAGGCTACGAGCAGTACTTC. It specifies CASSIGSLGSATGYEQYF.

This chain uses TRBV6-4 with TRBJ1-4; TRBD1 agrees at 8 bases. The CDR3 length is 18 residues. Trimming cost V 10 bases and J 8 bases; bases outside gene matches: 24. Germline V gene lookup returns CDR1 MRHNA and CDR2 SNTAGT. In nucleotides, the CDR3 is TGTGCCATTCCAAAAATGTCCGGACAGGGCATTTTGGGGGAAAAACTGTTTTTT. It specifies CAIPKMSGQGILGEKLFF.

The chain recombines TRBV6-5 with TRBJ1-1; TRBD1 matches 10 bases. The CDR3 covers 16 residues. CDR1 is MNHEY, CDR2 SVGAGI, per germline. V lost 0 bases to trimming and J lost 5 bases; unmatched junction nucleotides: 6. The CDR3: CASSYSRDRGRTEAFF. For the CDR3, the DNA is TGTGCCAGCAGTTACTCCCGGGACAGGGGTCGGACTGAAGCTTTCTTT.

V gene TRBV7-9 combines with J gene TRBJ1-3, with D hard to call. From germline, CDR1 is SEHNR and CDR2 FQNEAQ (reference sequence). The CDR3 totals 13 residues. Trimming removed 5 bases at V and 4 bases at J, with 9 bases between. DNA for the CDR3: TGTGCCAGCAGCCCTGGTATAGGAAACACCATATATTTT. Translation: CASSPGIGNTIYF.

In DNA, the CDR3 is TGTGCCTGGGAGACTTTGACTGTCAACTATGGCTACACCTTC. Its translation: CAWETLTVNYGYTF. The V call is TRBV30, the J call TRBJ1-2; D unclear. CDR3 length: 14 amino acids. The germline gives CDR1 GTSNPN, CDR2 SVGIG (reference sequence). Deletions cut 5 bases from V and 2 bases from J, with 15 bases between.

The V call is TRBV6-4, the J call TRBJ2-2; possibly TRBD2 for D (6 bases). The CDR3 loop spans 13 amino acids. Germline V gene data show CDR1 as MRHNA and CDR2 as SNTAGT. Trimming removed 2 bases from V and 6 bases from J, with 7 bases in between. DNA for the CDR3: TGTGCCAGCAGTGACAGGGAGGCCGGGGAGCTGTTTTTT. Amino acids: CASSDREAGELFF.

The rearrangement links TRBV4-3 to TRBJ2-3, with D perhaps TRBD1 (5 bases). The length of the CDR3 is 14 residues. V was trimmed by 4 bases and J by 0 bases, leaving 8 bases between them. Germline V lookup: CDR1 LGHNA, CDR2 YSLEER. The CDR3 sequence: CASSPDRSTDTQYF. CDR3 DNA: TGCGCCAGCAGCCCTGACAGAAGCACAGATACGCAGTATTTT.

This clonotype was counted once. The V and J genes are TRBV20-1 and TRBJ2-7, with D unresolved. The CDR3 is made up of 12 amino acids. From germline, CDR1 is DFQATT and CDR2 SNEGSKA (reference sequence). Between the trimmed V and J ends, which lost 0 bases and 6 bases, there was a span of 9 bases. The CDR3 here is CSAREVGAEQYF. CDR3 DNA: TGCAGTGCTAGAGAAGTAGGCGCCGAGCAGTACTTC.

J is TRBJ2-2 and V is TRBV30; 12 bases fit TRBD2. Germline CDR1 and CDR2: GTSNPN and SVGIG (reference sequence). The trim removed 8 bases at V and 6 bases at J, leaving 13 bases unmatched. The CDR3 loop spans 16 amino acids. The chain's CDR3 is CAGEGLAGKISGELFF. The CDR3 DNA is TGTGCCGGAGAAGGACTAGCGGGAAAAATTTCCGGGGAGCTGTTTTTT.

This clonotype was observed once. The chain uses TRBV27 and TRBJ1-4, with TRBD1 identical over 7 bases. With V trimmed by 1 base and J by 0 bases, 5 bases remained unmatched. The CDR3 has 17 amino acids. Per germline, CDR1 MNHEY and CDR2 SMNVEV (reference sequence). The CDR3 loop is CASSLYVGTATNEKLFF. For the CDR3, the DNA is TGTGCCAGCAGTTTATACGTCGGGACAGCAACTAATGAAAAACTGTTTTTT.

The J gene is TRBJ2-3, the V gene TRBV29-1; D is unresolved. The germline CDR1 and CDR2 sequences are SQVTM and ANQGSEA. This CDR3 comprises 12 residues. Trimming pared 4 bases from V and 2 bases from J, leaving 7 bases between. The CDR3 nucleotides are TGCAGCGTTGTAGGCAACACAGATACGCAGTATTTT. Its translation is CSVVGNTDTQYF.

CDR3: CSARQASYNEQFF. DNA of the CDR3: TGCAGTGCTAGGCAGGCGTCCTACAATGAGCAGTTCTTC. The chain combines TRBV20-1 with TRBJ2-1, with unresolved D. The CDR3 sequence is 13 residues long. The germline V gene encodes CDR1 DFQATT and CDR2 SNEGSKA (reference sequence). V dropped 3 bases and J dropped 1 base, with 7 bases sitting between them.

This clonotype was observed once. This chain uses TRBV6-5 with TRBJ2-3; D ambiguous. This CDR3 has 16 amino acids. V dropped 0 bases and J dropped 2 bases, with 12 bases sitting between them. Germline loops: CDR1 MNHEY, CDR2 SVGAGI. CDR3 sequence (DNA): TGTGCCAGCAGTTACTCGAAGCAGCACCCCACAGATACGCAGTATTTT. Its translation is CASSYSKQHPTDTQYF.

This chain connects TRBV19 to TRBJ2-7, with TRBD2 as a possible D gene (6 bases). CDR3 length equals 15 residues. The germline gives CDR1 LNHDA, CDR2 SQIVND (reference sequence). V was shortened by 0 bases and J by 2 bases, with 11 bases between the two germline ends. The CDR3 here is CASSIDRDSPYEQYF. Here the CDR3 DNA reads TGTGCCAGTAGTATAGATCGGGACTCTCCCTACGAGCAGTACTTC.

In nucleotides, the CDR3 is TGTGCCAGCACCAATAGCGGGAGCTCCTACAATGAGCAGTTCTTC. Amino acid sequence: CASTNSGSSYNEQFF. The chain carries TRBV12-3 or TRBV12-4 and TRBJ2-1; 9 nucleotides align to TRBD2. The length of the CDR3 is 15 residues. With 7 bases clipped from V and 0 bases from J, the junction kept 4 bases outside the gene matches.

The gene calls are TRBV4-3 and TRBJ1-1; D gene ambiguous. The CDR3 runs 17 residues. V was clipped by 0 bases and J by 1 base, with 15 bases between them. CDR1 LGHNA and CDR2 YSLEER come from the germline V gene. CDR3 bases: TGCGCCAGCAGCCAAGATCGAGGGTTTACGAGGAACACTGAAGCTTTCTTT. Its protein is CASSQDRGFTRNTEAFF.

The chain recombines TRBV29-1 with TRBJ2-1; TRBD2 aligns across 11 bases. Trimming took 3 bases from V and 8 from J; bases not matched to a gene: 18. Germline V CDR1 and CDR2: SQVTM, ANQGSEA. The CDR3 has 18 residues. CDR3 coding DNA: TGCAGCGTTGATCGAGCCCGACTAGCGGGAATCCGCGGGGATGAGCAGTTCTTC. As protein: CSVDRARLAGIRGDEQFF.

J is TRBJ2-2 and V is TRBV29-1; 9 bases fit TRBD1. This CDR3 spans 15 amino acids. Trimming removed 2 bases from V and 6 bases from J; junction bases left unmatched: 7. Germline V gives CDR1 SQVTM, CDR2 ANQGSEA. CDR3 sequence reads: CSVELGQGISGELFF. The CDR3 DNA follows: TGCAGCGTTGAATTGGGACAGGGTATCTCCGGGGAGCTGTTTTTT.

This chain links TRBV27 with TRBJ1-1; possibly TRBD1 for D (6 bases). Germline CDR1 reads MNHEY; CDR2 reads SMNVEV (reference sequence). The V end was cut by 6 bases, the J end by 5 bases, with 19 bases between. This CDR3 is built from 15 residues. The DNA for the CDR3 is TGTGCCAGCAGGGAGACAGGCGGGTGGGGGACTGAAGCTTTCTTT. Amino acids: CASRETGGWGTEAFF.

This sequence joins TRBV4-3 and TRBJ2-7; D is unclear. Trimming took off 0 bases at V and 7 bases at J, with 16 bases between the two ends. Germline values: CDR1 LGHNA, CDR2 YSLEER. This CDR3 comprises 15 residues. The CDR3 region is CASSQDVGLVGEQYF. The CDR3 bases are TGCGCCAGCAGCCAAGATGTCGGGTTGGTGGGAGAGCAGTACTTC.

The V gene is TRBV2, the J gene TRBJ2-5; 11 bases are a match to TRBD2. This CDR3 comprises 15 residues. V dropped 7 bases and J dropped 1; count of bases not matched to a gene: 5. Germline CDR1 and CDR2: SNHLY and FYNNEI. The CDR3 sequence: CASKGTSGFQETQYF. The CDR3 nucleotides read TGTGCCAGCAAGGGGACTAGCGGATTCCAAGAGACCCAGTACTTC.

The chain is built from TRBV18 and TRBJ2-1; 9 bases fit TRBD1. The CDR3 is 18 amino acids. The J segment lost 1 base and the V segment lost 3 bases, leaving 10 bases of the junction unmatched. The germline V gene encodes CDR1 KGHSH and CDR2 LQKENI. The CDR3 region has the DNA TGTGCCAGCTCACCGTACTCCGGACAGGGGATATCCTACAATGAGCAGTTCTTC. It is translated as CASSPYSGQGISYNEQFF.

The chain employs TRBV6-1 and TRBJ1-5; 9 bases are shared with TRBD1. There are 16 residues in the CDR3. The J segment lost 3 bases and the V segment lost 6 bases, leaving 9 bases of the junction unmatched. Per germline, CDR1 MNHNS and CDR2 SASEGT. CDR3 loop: CASSPTGGSTNQPQHF. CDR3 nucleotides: TGTGCCAGCAGCCCGACAGGGGGAAGTACCAATCAGCCCCAGCATTTT.

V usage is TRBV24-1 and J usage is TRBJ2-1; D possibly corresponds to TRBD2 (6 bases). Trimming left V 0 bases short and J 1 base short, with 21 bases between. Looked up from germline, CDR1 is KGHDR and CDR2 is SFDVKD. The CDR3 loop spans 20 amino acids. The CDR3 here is CATSDLLRQKSGSSYNEQFF. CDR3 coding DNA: TGTGCCACCAGTGATTTGTTACGACAGAAAAGCGGGTCGTCCTACAATGAGCAGTTCTTC.